The subject of this entry is one T cell receptor (beta chain). The target antigen is unknown. This record comes from a study of cytomegalovirus exposure and HLA in healthy donors. The study, taken as a whole, reports: Later analysis associated a missense DCLRE1C variant with TCR beta V- and J-gene trimming.

The PCR employed 60 Vbeta primers together with 13 Jbeta primers. The table came from immunoSEQ multiplex PCR; TCRdb's copy has only in-frame clones and leaves some out. The sample holds tens of thousands of clones, roughly 80% seen once. The CDR3 covers 15 residues. Germline V CDR1 and CDR2: LGHNA, YSLEER. V dropped 0 bases and J dropped 2 bases, with 8 bases sitting between them. The V call is TRBV4-3, the J call TRBJ1-5; possible D gene TRBD1, 5 bases. The sample was PBMCs. The source is a woman aged 25 to 39 in good health and CMV-seronegative. The CDR3 reads CASSQEFRGNQPQHF. CDR3 bases: TGCGCCAGCAGCCAAGAATTCAGGGGCAATCAGCCCCAGCATTTT.